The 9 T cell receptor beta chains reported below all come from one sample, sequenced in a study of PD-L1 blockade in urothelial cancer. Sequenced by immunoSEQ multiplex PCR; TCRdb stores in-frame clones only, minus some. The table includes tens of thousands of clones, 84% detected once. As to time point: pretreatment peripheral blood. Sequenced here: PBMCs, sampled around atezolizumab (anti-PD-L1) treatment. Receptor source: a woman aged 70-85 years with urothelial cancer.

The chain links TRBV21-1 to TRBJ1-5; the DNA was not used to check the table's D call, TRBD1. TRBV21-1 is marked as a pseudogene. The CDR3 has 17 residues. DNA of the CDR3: TGTGCCAGCAAAACGGACAGGACGGGCGATAGCAATCAGCCCCAGCATTTT. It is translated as CASKTDRTGDSNQPQHF.

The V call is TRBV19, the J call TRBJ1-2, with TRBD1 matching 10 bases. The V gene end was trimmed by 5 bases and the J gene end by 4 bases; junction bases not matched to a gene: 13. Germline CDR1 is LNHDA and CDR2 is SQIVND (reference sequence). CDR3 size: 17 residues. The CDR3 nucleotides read TGTGCCAGTAGTGAAGTGGGACAGGGGCGTTCGGGCTATGGCTACACCTTC. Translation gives CASSEVGQGRSGYGYTF.

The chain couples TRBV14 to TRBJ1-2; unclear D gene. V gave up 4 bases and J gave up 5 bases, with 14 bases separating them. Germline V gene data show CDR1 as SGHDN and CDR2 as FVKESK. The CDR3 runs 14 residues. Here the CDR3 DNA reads TGTGCCAGCAGCCCAAGGACCGGAGGGTATGGCTACACCTTC. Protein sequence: CASSPRTGGYGYTF. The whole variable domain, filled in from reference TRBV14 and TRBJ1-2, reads EAGVTQFPSHSVIEKGQTVTLRCDPISGHDNLYWYRRVMGKEIKFLLHFVKESKQDESGMPNNRFLAERTGGTYSTLKVQPAELEDSGVYFCASSPRTGGYGYTFGSGTRLTVV.

CDR3 residues: CASSDNRQVVRETQYF. The CDR3 DNA sequence: TGTGCCAGCAGCGATAACCGACAGGTGGTCAGGGAGACCCAGTACTTC. The genes are TRBV7-9 and TRBJ2-5; tentatively, D is TRBD1 (6 bases). Germline V gene data show CDR1 as SEHNR and CDR2 as FQNEAQ (reference sequence). The CDR3 covers 16 residues. V lost 5 bases and J 5 bases, leaving 21 bases between the germline ends.

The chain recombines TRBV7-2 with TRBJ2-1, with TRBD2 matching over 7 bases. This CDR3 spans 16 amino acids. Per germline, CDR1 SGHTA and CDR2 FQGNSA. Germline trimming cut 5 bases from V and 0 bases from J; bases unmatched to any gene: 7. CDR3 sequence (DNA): TGTGCCAGCAGCCCGGGAGCGGGGAGCTCCTACAATGAGCAGTTCTTC. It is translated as CASSPGAGSSYNEQFF.

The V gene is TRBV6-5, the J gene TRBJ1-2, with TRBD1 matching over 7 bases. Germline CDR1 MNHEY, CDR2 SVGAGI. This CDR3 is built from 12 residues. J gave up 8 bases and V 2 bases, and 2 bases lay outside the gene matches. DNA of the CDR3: TGTGCCAGCAGTTACAGACAGGGCGGCTACACCTTC. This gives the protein CASSYRQGGYTF.

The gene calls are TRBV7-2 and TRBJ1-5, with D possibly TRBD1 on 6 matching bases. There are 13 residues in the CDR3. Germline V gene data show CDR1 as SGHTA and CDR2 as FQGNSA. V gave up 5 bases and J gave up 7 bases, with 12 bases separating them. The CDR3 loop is CASSIGGEQPQHF. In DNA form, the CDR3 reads TGTGCCAGCAGCATAGGGGGGGAGCAGCCCCAGCATTTT. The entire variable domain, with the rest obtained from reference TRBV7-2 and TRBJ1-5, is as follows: GAGVSQSPSNKVTEKGKDVELRCDPISGHTALYWYRQSLGQGLEFLIYFQGNSAPDKSGLPSDRFSAERTGGSVSTLTIQRTQQEDSAVYLCASSIGGEQPQHFGDGTRLSIL.

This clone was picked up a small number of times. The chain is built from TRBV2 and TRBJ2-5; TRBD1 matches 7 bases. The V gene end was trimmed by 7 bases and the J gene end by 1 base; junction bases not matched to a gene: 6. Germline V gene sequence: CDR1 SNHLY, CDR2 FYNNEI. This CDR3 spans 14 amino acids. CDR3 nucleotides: TGTGCCAGCATCACTCGGGACAGCCAAGAGACCCAGTACTTC. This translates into CASITRDSQETQYF.

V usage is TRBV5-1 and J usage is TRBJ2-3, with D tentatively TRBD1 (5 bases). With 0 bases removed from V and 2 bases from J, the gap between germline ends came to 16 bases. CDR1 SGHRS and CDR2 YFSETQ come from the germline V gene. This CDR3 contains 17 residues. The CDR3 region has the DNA TGCGCCAGCAGCTTGGCCGGGCAGGGTCCCCCCACAGATACGCAGTATTTT. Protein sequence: CASSLAGQGPPTDTQYF.